These T cell receptor beta chains were read from a single sample in a study of identical twins. From the 5' RACE reads, TCRdb called clonotypes with MiXCR, one entry per CDR3 protein. The sample has approximately 700,000 distinct CDR3 sequences, 15% to 20% seen once. These same records also appear under a second study, on T cells expressing NK-cell markers.

Sequences were obtained from PBMCs. These receptors all come from a young woman in good health. Both conserved end residues are part of each CDR3. Fields, in order: J gene, D gene, clone size, V gene, CDR3 protein, CDR3 DNA. The D gene is left open where the match is weak. Not every row has a clone size; where given, it reads once, few, many or a size class.

>TRBJ2-1|.|few|TRBV7-9
CASLAGTAYNEQFF
TGTGCCAGCCTGGCGGGAACCGCCTACAATGAGCAGTTCTTC
>TRBJ1-1|TRBD1|.|TRBV12-3/TRBV12-4
CASSYGQGRTEAFF
TGTGCCAGCAGTTATGGACAGGGGAGAACTGAAGCTTTCTTT
>TRBJ1-5|.|few|TRBV2
CASTPFGGPNQPQHF
TGTGCCAGCACCCCGTTCGGGGGGCCCAATCAGCCCCAGCATTTT
>TRBJ2-1|.|few|TRBV20-1
CSAQDGEQFF
TGCAGTGCTCAGGATGGCGAGCAGTTCTTC
>TRBJ2-1|TRBD2|.|TRBV20-1
CSARDRASGSPGEVF
TGCAGTGCTAGAGATAGGGCTAGCGGGAGTCCCGGAGAGGTCTTC
>TRBJ1-2|.|few|TRBV20-1
CSSNSAWTNYGYTF
TGCAGCTCGAATTCGGCCTGGACTAACTATGGCTACACCTTC
>TRBJ2-1|.|few|TRBV20-1
CSAPPLGRYNEQFF
TGCAGTGCCCCCCCCCTGGGAAGGTACAATGAGCAGTTCTTC
>TRBJ2-5|.|.|TRBV5-1
CASTFGQPETQYF
TGCGCCAGCACCTTTGGACAGCCGGAGACCCAGTACTTC
>TRBJ2-7|TRBD2|few|TRBV29-1
CSVEGSSGERRLEQYF
TGCAGCGTTGAAGGCTCGAGCGGGGAGCGTCGGTTAGAGCAGTACTTC
>TRBJ2-1|TRBD2|.|TRBV24-1
CATSDPTSGISNEQFF
TGTGCCACCAGTGATCCCACTAGCGGCATCTCAAATGAGCAGTTCTTC
>TRBJ1-5|.|.|TRBV2
CASSPEGGGDQPQHF
TGTGCCAGCAGCCCCGAAGGGGGAGGGGATCAGCCCCAGCATTTT
>TRBJ2-1|TRBD2|.|TRBV30
CAWGLAGVRSYNEQFF
TGTGCCTGGGGATTAGCGGGAGTTAGGTCCTACAATGAGCAGTTCTTC
>TRBJ2-1|.|.|TRBV12-3/TRBV12-4
CASNRLGVGNEQFF
TGTGCCAGCAACCGGCTAGGGGTGGGCAATGAGCAGTTCTTC
>TRBJ2-2|TRBD2|few|TRBV18
CASSPEFSGGPNTGELFF
TGTGCCAGCTCACCGGAGTTCAGCGGGGGACCTAACACCGGGGAGCTGTTTTTT
>TRBJ1-6|TRBD1|many|TRBV3-1
CASSPRTGGSYSYNSPLHF
TGTGCCAGCAGCCCCCGGACAGGGGGTTCTTACTCCTATAATTCACCCCTCCACTTT
>TRBJ1-1|.|few|TRBV5-4
CASSLDPHTEAFF
TGTGCCAGCAGCTTAGACCCGCATACTGAAGCTTTCTTT